Included here is one T cell receptor beta chain sequence, with context. Its antigen is still unknown. The CDR3 covers 13 residues. The V segment lost 8 bases and the J segment 9 bases; nucleotides outside the gene matches: 13. Germline V lookup: CDR1 SQVTM, CDR2 ANQGSEA. Assay used: immunoSEQ multiplex PCR; TCRdb lists only in-frame clones, some missing. The sample lists over 40,000 clones, roughly 79% occurring once. As to time point: week 23, last vaccination. One vaccine dose held 300 ug of mutant IDH1 20-mer peptide and came with topical imiquimod. Tumors from donors were new WHO grade 3 or 4 IDH1-mutant astrocytomas with ATRX loss. This entry is derived from a study of a mutant IDH1 vaccine in newly diagnosed glioma. As for the study in general: Standard pretreatment was either radiotherapy, temozolomide, or, for most, radiochemotherapy with temozolomide.

Overall study findings and caveats: Of the patients, about 95% had vaccine-induced immune responses.

Source: PBMCs, taken from a glioma patient whose treatment included an IDH1 peptide vaccine. This receptor was taken from a woman aged 40 to 50 with glioma. Some clones in this sample may be carry-over from other donors' samples. The rearrangement links TRBV29-1 to TRBJ2-1; 7 nucleotides agree with TRBD2. The CDR3 DNA is TGCAGCATAGACGGCGGGAGAGGGATTGAGCAGTTCTTC. Translation: CSIDGGRGIEQFF.